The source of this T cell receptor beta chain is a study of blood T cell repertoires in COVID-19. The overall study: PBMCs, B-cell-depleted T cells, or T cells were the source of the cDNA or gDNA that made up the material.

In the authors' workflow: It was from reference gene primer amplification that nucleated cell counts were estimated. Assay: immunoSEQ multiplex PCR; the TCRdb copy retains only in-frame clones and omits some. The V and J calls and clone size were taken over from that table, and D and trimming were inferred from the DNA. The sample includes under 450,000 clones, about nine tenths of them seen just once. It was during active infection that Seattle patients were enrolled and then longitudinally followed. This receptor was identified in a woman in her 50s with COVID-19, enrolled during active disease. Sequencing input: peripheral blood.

The CDR3 region is CASSLGQGETQYF. The CDR3 DNA reads TGTGCCAGCAGCTTGGGACAGGGGGAGACCCAGTACTTC. The chain joins TRBV11-2 to TRBJ2-5, with TRBD1 matching 10 bases. This CDR3 region has 13 residues. V shed 3 bases and J 5 bases; nucleotides not matched to a gene: 0. Per the germline V gene, CDR1 is SGHAT and CDR2 is FQNNGV. The full variable domain, rest sourced from reference TRBV11-2 and TRBJ2-5, is EAGVAQSPRYKIIEKRQSVAFWCNPISGHATLYWYQQILGQGPKLLIQFQNNGVVDDSQLPKDRFSAERLKGVDSTLKIQPAKLEDSAVYLCASSLGQGETQYFGPGTRLLVL.